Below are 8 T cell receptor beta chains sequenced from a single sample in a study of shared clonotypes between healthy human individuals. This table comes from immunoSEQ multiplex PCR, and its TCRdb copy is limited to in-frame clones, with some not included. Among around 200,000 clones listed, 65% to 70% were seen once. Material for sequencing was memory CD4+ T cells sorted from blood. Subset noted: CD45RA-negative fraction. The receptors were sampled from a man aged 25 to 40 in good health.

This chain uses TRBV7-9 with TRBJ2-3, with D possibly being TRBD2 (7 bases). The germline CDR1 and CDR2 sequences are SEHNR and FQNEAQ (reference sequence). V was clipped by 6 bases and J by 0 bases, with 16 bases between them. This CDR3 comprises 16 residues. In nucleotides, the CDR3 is TGTGCCAGCAGTCCAAGGGGGGGGAGCAGCACAGATACGCAGTATTTT. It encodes CASSPRGGSSTDTQYF.

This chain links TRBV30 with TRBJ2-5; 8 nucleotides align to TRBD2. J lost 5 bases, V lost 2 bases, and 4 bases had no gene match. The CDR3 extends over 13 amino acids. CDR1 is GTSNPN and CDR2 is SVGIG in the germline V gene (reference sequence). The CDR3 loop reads CAWSSGGSETQYF. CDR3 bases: TGTGCCTGGAGTTCGGGGGGGTCTGAGACCCAGTACTTC.

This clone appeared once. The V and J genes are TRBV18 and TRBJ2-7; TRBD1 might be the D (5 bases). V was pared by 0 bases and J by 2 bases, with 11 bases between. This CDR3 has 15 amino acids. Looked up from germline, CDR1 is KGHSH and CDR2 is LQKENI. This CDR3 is CASSPPGSGPYEQYF. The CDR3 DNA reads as TGTGCCAGCTCACCACCTGGTTCAGGGCCCTACGAGCAGTACTTC.

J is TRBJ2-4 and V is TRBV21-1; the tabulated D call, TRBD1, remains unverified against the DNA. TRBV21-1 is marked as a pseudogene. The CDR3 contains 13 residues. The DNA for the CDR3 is TGTGCCAGGGGCAGGGGGCATTCGGACATTCAGTACTTC. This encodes CARGRGHSDIQYF.

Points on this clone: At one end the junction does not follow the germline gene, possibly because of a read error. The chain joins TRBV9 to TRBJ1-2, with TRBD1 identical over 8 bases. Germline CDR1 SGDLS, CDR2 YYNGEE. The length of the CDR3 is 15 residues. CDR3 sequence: CASNVDQGADYGYTF. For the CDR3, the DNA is TGTGCCAGCAACGTAGACCAGGGGGCTGACTATGGCTACACCTTC.

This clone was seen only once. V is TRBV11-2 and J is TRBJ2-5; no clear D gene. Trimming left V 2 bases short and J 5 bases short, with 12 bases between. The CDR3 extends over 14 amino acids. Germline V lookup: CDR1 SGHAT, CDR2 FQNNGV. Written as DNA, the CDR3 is TGTGCCAGCAGCTTAAATACGGTGGGGGAGACCCAGTACTTC. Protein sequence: CASSLNTVGETQYF.

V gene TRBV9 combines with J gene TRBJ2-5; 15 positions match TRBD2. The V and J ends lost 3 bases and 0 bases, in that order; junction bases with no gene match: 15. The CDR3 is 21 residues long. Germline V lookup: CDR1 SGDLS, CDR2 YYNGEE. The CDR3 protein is CASSGRAGTSGRRKNQETQYF. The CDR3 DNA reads TGTGCCAGCAGCGGCCGGGCTGGGACTAGCGGGAGGAGGAAGAACCAAGAGACCCAGTACTTC. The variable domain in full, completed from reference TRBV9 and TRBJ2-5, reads DSGVTQTPKHLITATGQRVTLRCSPRSGDLSVYWYQQSLDQGLQFLIQYYNGEERAKGNILERFSAQQFPDLHSELNLSSLELGDSALYFCASSGRAGTSGRRKNQETQYFGPGTRLLVL.

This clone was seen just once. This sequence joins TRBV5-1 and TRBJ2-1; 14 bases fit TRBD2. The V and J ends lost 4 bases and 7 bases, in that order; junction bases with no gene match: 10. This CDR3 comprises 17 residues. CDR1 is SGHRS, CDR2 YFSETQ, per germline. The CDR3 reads CASSPATSGRAMNEQFF. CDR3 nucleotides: TGCGCCAGCAGCCCGGCGACTAGCGGGAGGGCCATGAATGAGCAGTTCTTC.